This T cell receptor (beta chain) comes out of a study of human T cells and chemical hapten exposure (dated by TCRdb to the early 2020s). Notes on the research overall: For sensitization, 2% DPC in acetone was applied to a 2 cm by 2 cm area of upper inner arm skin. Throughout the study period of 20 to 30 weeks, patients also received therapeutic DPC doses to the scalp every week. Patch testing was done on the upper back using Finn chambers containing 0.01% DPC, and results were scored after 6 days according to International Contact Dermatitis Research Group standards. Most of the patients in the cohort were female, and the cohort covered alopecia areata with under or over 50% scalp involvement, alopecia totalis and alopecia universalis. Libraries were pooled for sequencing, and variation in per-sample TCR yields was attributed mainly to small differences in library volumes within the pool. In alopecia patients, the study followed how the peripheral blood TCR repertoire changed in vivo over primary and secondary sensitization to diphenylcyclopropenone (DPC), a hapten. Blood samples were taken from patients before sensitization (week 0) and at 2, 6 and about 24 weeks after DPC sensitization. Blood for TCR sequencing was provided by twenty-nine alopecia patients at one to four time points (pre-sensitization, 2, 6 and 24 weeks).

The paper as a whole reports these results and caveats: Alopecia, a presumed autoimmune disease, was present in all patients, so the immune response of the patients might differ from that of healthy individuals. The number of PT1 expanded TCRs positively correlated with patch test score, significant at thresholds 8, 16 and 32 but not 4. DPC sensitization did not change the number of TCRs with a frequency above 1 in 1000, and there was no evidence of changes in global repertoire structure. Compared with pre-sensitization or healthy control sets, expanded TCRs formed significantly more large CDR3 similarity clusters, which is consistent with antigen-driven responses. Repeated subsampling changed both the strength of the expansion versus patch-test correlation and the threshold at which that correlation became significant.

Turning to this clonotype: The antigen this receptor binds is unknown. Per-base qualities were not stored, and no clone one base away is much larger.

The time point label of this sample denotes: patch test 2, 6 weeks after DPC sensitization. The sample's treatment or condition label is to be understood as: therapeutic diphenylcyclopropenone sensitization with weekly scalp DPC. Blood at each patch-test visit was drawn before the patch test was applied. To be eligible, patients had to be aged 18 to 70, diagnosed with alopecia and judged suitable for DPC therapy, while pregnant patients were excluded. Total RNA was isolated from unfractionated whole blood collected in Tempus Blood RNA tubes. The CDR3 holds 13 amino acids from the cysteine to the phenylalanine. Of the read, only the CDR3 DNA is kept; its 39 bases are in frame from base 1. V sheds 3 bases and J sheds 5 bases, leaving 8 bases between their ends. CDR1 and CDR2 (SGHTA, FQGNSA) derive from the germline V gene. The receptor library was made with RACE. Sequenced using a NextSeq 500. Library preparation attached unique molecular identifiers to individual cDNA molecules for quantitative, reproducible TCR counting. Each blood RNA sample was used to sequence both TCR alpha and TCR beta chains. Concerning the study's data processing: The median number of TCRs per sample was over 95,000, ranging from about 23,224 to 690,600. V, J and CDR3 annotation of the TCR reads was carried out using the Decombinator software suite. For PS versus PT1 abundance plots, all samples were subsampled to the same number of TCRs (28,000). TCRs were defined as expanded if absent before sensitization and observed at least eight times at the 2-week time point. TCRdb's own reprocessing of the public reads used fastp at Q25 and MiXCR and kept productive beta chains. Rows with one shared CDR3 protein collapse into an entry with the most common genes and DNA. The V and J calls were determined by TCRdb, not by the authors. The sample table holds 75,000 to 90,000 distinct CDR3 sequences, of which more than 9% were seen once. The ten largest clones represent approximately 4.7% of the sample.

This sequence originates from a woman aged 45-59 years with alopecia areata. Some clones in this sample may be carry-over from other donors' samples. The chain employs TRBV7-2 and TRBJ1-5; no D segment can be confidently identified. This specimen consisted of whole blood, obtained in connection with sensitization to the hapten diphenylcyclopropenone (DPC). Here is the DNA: TGTGCCAGCAGCTTCTCGATAGATCAGCCCCAGCATTTT. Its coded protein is CASSFSIDQPQHF.